Listed here is a single TCR beta chain. These data are taken from a study of CD8+ T cells in alopecia areata. cDNA reverse transcribed from extracted RNA served as the sequencing template. The repertoire was sequenced with immunoSEQ multiplex PCR; TCRdb's copy has only in-frame clones and lacks some. Altogether 140,000 or so clones are present, less than 75% being singletons, with the ten largest covering 30% to 45%. CDR1 and CDR2 (germline): SQVTM, ANQGSEA. Between the trimmed V and J ends, which lost 7 bases and 5 bases, there was a span of 11 bases. This CDR3 has 12 residues. The chain has TRBV29-1 and TRBJ2-2, with a possible D match to TRBD1 (5 bases). The sample consisted of CD8+ T cells sorted from blood. The sequence was collected from a human donor in good health. The CDR3 reads CSAPTETGELFF. Here the CDR3 DNA reads TGCAGCGCGCCGACAGAGACCGGGGAGCTGTTTTTT.